The subject of this entry is one TCR beta chain. Its matching antigen is unknown. This specimen comes from a study of cytomegalovirus exposure and HLA in healthy donors. General study results and limits: Testing in vitro showed three CMV-associated chains specific for CMV antigens. Subsequent analysis of the roughly 120 validation repertoires found a tendency for first-cohort TCR clusters to co-occur.

This CDR3 comprises 13 residues. Germline V gives CDR1 WSHSY, CDR2 SAAADI. Trimming at V came to 6 bases and at J to 7 bases, leaving 3 bases not matched to a gene. Libraries were prepared by immunoSEQ multiplex PCR; TCRdb keeps only in-frame clonotypes and omits some of them. The sample lists some 230,000 clones; around nine tenths were seen once. The rearrangement uses TRBV10-2 and TRBJ1-5; TRBD1 matches at 10 bases. Input material: PBMCs. The sequence derives from a woman in her late teens or twenties in good health and CMV-seronegative. DNA of the CDR3: TGCGCCAGCAGGGGACAGGGGTCGCAGCCCCAGCATTTT. Its protein is CASRGQGSQPQHF.